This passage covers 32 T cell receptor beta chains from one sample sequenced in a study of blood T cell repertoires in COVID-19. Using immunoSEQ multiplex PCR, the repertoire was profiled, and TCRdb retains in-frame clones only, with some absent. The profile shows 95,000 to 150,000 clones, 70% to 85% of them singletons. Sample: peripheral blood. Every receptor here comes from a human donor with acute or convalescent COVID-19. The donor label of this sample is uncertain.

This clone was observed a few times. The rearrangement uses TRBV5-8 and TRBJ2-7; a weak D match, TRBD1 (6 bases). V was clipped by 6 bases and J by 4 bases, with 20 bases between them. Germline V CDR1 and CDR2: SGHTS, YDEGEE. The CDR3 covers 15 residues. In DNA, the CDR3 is TGTGCCAGCAACCCAAGCATCAGGGGTGGTTACGAGCAGTACTTC. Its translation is CASNPSIRGGYEQYF. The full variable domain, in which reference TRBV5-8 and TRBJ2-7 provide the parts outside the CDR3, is EAGVTQSPTHLIKTRGQQATLRCSPISGHTSVYWYQQALGLGLQFLLWYDEGEERNRGNFPPRFSGRQFPNYSSELNVNALELEDSALYLCASNPSIRGGYEQYFGPGTRLTVT.

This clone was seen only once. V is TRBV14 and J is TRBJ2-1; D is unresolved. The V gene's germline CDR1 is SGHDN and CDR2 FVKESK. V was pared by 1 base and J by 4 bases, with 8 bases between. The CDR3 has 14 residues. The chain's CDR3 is CASSQARQYNEQFF. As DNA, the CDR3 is TGTGCCAGCAGCCAAGCCAGGCAGTACAATGAGCAGTTCTTC.

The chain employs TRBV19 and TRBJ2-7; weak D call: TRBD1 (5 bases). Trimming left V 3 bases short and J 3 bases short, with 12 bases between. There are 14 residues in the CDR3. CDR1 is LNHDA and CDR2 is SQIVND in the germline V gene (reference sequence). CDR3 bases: TGTGCCAGTAGTATTCGGCAGGGAAGCTACGAGCAGTACTTC. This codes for CASSIRQGSYEQYF. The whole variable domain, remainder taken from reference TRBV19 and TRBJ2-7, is DGGITQSPKYLFRKEGQNVTLSCEQNLNHDAMYWYRQDPGQGLRLIYYSQIVNDFQKGDIAEGYSVSREKKESFPLTVTSAQKNPTAFYLCASSIRQGSYEQYFGPGTRLTVT.

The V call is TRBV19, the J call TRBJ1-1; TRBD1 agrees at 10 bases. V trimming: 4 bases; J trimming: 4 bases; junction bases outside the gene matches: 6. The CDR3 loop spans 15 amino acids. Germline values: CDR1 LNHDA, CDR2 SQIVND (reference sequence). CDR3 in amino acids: CASSRAGTGVTEAFF. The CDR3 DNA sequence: TGTGCCAGTAGTAGGGCCGGGACAGGGGTCACTGAAGCTTTCTTT. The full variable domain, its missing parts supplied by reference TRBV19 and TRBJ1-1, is DGGITQSPKYLFRKEGQNVTLSCEQNLNHDAMYWYRQDPGQGLRLIYYSQIVNDFQKGDIAEGYSVSREKKESFPLTVTSAQKNPTAFYLCASSRAGTGVTEAFFGQGTRLTVV.

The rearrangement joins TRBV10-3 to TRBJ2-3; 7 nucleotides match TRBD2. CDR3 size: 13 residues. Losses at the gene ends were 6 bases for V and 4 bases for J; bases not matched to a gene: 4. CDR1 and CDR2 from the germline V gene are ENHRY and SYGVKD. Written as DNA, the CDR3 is TGTGCCATCAGGGCCGGGGGGTCAGATACGCAGTATTTT. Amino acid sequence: CAIRAGGSDTQYF.

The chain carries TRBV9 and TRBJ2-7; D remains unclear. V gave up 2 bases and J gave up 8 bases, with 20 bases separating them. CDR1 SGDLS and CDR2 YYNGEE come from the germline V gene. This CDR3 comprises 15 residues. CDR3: CASSVSLAETTKQYF. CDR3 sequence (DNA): TGTGCCAGCAGCGTTTCCCTGGCGGAAACTACGAAGCAGTACTTC. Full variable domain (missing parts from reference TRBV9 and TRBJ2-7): DSGVTQTPKHLITATGQRVTLRCSPRSGDLSVYWYQQSLDQGLQFLIQYYNGEERAKGNILERFSAQQFPDLHSELNLSSLELGDSALYFCASSVSLAETTKQYFGPGTRLTVT.

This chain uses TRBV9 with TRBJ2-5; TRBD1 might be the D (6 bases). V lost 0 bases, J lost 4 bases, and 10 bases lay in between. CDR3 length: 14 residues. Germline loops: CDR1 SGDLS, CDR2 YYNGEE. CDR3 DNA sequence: TGTGCCAGCAGCGTAGGTCAGGGGCCAGAGACCCAGTACTTC. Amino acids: CASSVGQGPETQYF.

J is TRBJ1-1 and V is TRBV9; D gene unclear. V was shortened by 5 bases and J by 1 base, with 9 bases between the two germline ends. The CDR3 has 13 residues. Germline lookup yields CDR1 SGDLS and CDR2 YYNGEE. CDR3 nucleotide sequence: TGTGCCAGCAGGGAGGCCGGGAACACTGAAGCTTTCTTT. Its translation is CASREAGNTEAFF.

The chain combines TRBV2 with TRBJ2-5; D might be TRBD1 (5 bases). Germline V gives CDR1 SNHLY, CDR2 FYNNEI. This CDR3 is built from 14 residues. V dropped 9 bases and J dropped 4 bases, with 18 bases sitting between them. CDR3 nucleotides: TGTGCCAGAGGGTCCACAGGAATGGGAGAGACCCAGTACTTC. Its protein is CARGSTGMGETQYF.

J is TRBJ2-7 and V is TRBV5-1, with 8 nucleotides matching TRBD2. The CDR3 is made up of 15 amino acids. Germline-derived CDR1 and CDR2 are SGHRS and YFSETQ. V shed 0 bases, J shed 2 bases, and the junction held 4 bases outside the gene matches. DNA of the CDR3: TGCGCCAGCAGCTTGGACAGCGGGGGTACCTACGAGCAGTACTTC. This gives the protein CASSLDSGGTYEQYF.

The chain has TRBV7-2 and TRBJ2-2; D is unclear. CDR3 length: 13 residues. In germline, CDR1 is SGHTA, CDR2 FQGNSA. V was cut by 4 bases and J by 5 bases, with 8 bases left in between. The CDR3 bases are TGTGCCAGCAGCTCCCGCCGGACCGGGGAGCTGTTTTTT. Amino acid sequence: CASSSRRTGELFF.

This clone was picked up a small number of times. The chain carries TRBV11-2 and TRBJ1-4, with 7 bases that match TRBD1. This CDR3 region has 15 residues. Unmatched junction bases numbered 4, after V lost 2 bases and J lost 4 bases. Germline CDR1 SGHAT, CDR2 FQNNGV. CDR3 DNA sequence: TGTGCCAGCAGCTTATTGACAGGGAATAATGAAAAACTGTTTTTT. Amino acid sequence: CASSLLTGNNEKLFF.

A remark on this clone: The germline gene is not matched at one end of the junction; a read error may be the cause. The CDR3 spells CARSGQGGYGYTF. DNA of the CDR3: TGCGCCCGCAGTGGACAGGGGGGCTATGGCTACACCTTC. The V and J genes are TRBV10-2 and TRBJ1-2; TRBD1 aligns across 10 bases. Germline values: CDR1 WSHSY, CDR2 SAAADI. This CDR3 is 13 amino acids long.

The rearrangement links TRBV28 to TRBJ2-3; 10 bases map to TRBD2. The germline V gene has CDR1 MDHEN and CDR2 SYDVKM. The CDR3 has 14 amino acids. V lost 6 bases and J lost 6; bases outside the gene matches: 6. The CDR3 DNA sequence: TGTGCCAGCAGCTTTAGCGGGGGGTCGGATACGCAGTATTTT. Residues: CASSFSGGSDTQYF.

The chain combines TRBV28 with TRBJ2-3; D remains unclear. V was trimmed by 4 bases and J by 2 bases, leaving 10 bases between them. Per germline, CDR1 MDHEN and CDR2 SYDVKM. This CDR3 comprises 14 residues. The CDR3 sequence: CASSSPGTTDTQYF. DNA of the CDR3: TGTGCCAGCAGTTCCCCAGGTACCACAGATACGCAGTATTTT. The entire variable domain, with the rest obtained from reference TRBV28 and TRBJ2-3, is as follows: DVKVTQSSRYLVKRTGEKVFLECVQDMDHENMFWYRQDPGLGLRLIYFSYDVKMKEKGDIPEGYSVSREKKERFSLILESASTNQTSMYLCASSSPGTTDTQYFGPGTRLTVL.

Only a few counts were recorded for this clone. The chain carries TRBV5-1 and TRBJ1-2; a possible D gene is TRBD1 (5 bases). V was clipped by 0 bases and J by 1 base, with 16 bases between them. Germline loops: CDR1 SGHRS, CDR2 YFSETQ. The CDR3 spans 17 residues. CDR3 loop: CASSLGAGSWFNYGYTF. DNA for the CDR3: TGCGCCAGCAGCTTGGGTGCAGGGTCGTGGTTTAACTATGGCTACACCTTC.

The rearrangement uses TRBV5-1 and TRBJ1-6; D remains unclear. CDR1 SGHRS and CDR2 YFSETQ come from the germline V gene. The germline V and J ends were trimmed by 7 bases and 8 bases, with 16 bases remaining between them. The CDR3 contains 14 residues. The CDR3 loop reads CASGNSGVDSPLHF. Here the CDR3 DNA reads TGCGCCAGCGGAAACTCGGGAGTGGATTCACCCCTCCACTTT.

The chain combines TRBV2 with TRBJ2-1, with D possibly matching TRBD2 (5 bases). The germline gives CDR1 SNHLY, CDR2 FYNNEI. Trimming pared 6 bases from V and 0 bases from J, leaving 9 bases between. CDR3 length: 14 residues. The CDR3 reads CASREDFSYNEQFF. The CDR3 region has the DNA TGTGCCAGCAGGGAGGACTTCTCCTACAATGAGCAGTTCTTC.

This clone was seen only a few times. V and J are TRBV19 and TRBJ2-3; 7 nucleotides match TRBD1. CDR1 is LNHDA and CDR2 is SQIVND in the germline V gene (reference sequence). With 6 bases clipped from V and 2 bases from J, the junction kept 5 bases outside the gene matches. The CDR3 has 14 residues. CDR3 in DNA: TGTGCCAGTAGCGGACAGGTTGACACAGATACGCAGTATTTT. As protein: CASSGQVDTDTQYF.

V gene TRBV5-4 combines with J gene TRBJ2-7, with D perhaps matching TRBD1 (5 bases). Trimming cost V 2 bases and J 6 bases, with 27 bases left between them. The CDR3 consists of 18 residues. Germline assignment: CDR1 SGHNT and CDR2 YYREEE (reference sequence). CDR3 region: CASSFCGPQDRAAAEQYF. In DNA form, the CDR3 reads TGTGCCAGCAGCTTTTGTGGTCCACAGGACCGGGCCGCGGCCGAGCAGTACTTC.

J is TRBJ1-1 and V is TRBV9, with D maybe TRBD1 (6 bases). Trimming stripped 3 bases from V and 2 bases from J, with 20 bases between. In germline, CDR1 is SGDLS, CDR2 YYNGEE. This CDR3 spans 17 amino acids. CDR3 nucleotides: TGTGCCAGCAGCGACAGTCACTGGACAGTCGATAACACTGAAGCTTTCTTT. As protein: CASSDSHWTVDNTEAFF.

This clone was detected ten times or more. The CDR3 here is CASSPGDVNTEAFF. The CDR3 nucleotides read TGTGCCAGCAGTCCAGGGGACGTGAACACTGAAGCTTTCTTT. The rearrangement links TRBV2 to TRBJ1-1; a weak D match, TRBD1 (6 bases). Trimming took off 5 bases at V and 0 bases at J, with 10 bases between the two ends. Germline CDR1 reads SNHLY; CDR2 reads FYNNEI. The CDR3 loop spans 14 amino acids.

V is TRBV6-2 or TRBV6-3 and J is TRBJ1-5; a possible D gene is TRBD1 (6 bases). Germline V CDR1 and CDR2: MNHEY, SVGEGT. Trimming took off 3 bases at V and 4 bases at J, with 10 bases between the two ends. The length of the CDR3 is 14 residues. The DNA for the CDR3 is TGTGCCAGCAGTTATCTCCAGGGGAATCAGCCCCAGCATTTT. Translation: CASSYLQGNQPQHF.

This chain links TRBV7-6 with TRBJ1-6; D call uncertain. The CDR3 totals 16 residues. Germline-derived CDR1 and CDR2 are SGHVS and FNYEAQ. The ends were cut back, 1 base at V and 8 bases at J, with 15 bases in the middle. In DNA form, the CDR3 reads TGTGCCAGCAGCTTAGGTTCCAGCGCAGTCCATTCACCCCTCCACTTT. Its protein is CASSLGSSAVHSPLHF.

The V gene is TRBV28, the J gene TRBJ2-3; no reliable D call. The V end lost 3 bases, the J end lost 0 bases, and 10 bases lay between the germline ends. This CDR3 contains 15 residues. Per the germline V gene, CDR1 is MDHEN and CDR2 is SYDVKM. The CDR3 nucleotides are TGTGCCAGCAGTTTCCCCCGACATAGCACAGATACGCAGTATTTT. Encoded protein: CASSFPRHSTDTQYF.

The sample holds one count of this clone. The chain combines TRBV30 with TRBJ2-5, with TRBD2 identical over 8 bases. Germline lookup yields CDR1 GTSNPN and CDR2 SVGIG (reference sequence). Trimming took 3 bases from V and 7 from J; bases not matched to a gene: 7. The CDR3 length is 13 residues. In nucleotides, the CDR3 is TGTGCCTGGAGCCTTATCGGGGGGGGGACCCAGTACTTC. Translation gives CAWSLIGGGTQYF.

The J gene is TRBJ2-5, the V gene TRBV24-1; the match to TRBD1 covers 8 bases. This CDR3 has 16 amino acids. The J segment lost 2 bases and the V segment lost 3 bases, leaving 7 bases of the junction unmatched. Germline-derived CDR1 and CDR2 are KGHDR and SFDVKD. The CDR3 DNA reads TGTGCCACCAGTGATCAGCGGACAGGGTCACAAGAGACCCAGTACTTC. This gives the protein CATSDQRTGSQETQYF.

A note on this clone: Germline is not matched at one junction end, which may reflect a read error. CDR3 in amino acids: CASSLAGDYDEQFF. DNA for the CDR3: TGCGCCAGCAGCTTGGCCGGGGACTACGATGAGCAGTTCTTC. The chain employs TRBV5-1 and TRBJ2-1; TRBD2 agrees at 7 bases. The CDR3 covers 14 residues. Looked up from germline, CDR1 is SGHRS and CDR2 is YFSETQ.

This CDR3 reads CASSQGGRQETQYF. CDR3 sequence (DNA): TGTGCCAGCAGCCAAGGTGGGAGGCAAGAGACCCAGTACTTC. This chain joins TRBV11-3 and TRBJ2-5; tentative D call: TRBD2 (6 bases). The CDR3 sequence is 14 residues long. The V end was cut by 5 bases, the J end by 2 bases, with 12 bases between. Germline loops: CDR1 SGHNT, CDR2 YENEEA.

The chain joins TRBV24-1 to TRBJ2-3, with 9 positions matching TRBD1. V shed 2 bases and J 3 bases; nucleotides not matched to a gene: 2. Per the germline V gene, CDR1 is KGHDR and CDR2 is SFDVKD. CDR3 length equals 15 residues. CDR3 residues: CATSDWGQGTDTQYF. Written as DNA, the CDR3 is TGTGCCACCAGTGATTGGGGACAGGGAACAGATACGCAGTATTTT.

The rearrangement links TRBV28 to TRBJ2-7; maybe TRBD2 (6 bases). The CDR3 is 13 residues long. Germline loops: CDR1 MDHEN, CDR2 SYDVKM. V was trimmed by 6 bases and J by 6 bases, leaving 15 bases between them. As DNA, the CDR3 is TGTGCCAGCAGCCCCGCGGGCGGGGTCGAGCAGTACGTC. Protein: CASSPAGGVEQYV.

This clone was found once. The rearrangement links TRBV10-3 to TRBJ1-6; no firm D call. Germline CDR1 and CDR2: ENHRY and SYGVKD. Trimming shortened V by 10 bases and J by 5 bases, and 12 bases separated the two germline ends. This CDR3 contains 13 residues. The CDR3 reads CATSGSHNSPLHF. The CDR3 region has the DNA TGTGCCACCTCCGGGTCCCATAATTCACCCCTCCACTTT.